Listed here is a single T cell receptor (beta chain). The antigen is not known. Time point here: baseline pretreatment blood. Treatment: 15 Gy SBRT to primary tumor, nephrectomy 4 weeks later. From germline, CDR1 is SGHAT and CDR2 FQNNGV. V lost 6 bases and J lost 4, with 18 bases in between. CDR3 length: 15 residues. This specimen belongs to a study of radiation and T cells in renal cell carcinoma. Findings of the study overall: From baseline, blood top tumor clonotypes peaked at 2 weeks post-radiation.

TCRdb's copy holds only in-frame clones and misses some; the assay was immunoSEQ multiplex PCR. The data hold 150,000 or so clones, with 88% observed a single time. The chain uses TRBV11-2 and TRBJ1-2; TRBD1 might be the D (5 bases). The receptor was derived from a woman in her sixties or seventies with renal cell carcinoma. Sequencing used blood, obtained from a patient whose treatment included radiotherapy and nephrectomy. CDR3 DNA: TGTGCCAGCAGTTCCCTCCCGGCAGGGAGCTATGGCTACACCTTC. Its translation is CASSSLPAGSYGYTF.